This TCR beta chain was profiled in a study of T cells in Graves' hyperthyroidism and ophthalmopathy. For the study at large: The blood sample was taken at first diagnosis, before treatment began. Study-wide results and caveats: Ophthalmopathy got predicted by the model a median about six months before its onset. Blood samples included most of the expanded thyroid clonotypes exceeding 0.001.

There were TCR beta CDR3 regions amplified from RNA transcripts. Using the HTBI primer set, a first-round RT-PCR was run on the TCR CDR3. TCRdb itself ran the multiplex PCR reads through MiXCR, one entry per CDR3 protein. This table holds roughly 500,000 distinct CDR3 sequences, over 11% found once. The CDR3 has 15 amino acids. V lost 8 bases to trimming and J lost 2 bases, with 16 bases between them. This clonotype has a count of ten or more. Its antigen is not known. The authors obtained PBMCs from over 7.5 ml of fresh peripheral blood. The chain recombines TRBV12-3 or TRBV12-4 with TRBJ2-1; possibly TRBD1 or TRBD2 for D (5 bases each). The origin of this receptor is a woman aged 25 to 39 with Graves' hyperthyroidism that later progressed to Graves' ophthalmopathy. The sequenced sample was blood. Here the CDR3 reads CASRVWGRPYNEQFF. The CDR3 DNA reads as TGTGCCAGCCGAGTGTGGGGGAGACCCTACAATGAGCAGTTCTTC.